This T cell receptor (beta chain) came from a study of human T cells and chemical hapten exposure. This clonotype was seen many times. Using its own MiXCR run on the RACE reads, TCRdb lists one record per CDR3 protein. The sample yields around 300,000 distinct CDR3 sequences, approximately 6.3% seen once. Germline-derived CDR1 and CDR2 are MNHEY and SMNVEV (reference sequence). This CDR3 has 14 residues. V lost 2 bases and J 3 bases, leaving 11 bases between the germline ends. The time point denotes: patch test 1, 2 weeks after DPC sensitization. Described treatment: therapeutic diphenylcyclopropenone sensitization with weekly scalp DPC.

The clonotype originates from a woman under 30 with alopecia areata. Some clones in this sample may be carry-over from other donors' samples. This rearrangement joins TRBV27 to TRBJ2-7; perhaps TRBD2 as D (6 bases). Sequencing used whole blood, obtained in connection with sensitization to the hapten diphenylcyclopropenone (DPC). The CDR3 is CASSLRGADYEQYF. The CDR3 DNA sequence: TGTGCCAGCAGTTTACGCGGGGCGGACTACGAGCAGTACTTC.